These 5 T cell receptor beta chains originate from one sample sequenced in a study of regulatory T cells in long-lasting Graves disease. Time point described: newly diagnosed GD, antithyroid drugs for less than 3 months. Extracted RNA from PBMCs served as the source of the TCR library. Relying on iRepertoire HTBI primers and Arm-PCR of CDR3 regions, the team built TCR beta libraries. TCRdb called the multiplex PCR reads again in MiXCR, with one record for every CDR3 protein. Of 440,000 or so distinct CDR3 sequences listed, under 15% are singletons. Another study also made use of these data, one on T cells in Graves' hyperthyroidism and ophthalmopathy.

This specimen was peripheral blood mononuclear cells (PBMCs), taken at new diagnosis, from a patient treated with antithyroid drugs. The source is a woman in her 30s with Graves disease.

This clonotype was counted at least ten times. The chain couples TRBV3-1 to TRBJ2-2; 15 bases are shared with TRBD2. CDR3 length equals 19 residues. CDR1 and CDR2 from the germline V gene are LGHDT and YNNKEL (reference sequence). The V and J ends lost 2 bases and 4 bases, in that order; junction bases with no gene match: 8. The CDR3 spells CASSQPGLAGGPVTGELFF. The DNA for the CDR3 is TGTGCCAGCAGCCAACCTGGACTAGCGGGAGGGCCCGTCACCGGGGAGCTGTTTTTT. The complete variable domain, with remaining parts taken from reference TRBV3-1 and TRBJ2-2, reads DTAVSQTPKYLVTQMGNDKSIKCEQNLGHDTMYWYKQDSKKFLKIMFSYNNKELIINETVPNRFSPKSPDKAHLNLHINSLELGDSAVYFCASSQPGLAGGPVTGELFFGEGSRLTVL.

A few counts support this clonotype. This may be a read error, as it is one base from a much larger clone. The chain employs TRBV11-2 and TRBJ1-1; D uncertain. The germline V gene has CDR1 SGHAT and CDR2 FQNNGV. There are 15 residues in the CDR3. V was pared by 2 bases and J by 4 bases, with 14 bases between. In nucleotides, the CDR3 is TGTGCCAGCAGCTTATTGACCTATGGAACCACTGAAGCTTTCTTT. The encoded protein is CASSLLTYGTTEAFF. Full variable domain (missing parts from reference TRBV11-2 and TRBJ1-1): EAGVAQSPRYKIIEKRQSVAFWCNPISGHATLYWYQQILGQGPKLLIQFQNNGVVDDSQLPKDRFSAERLKGVDSTLKIQPAKLEDSAVYLCASSLLTYGTTEAFFGQGTRLTVV.

This clonotype occurred many times. The V and J genes are TRBV7-3 and TRBJ1-1; D perhaps matches TRBD1 (6 bases). The germline V gene has CDR1 SGHTA and CDR2 FQGTGA. There are 15 residues in the CDR3. V was cut by 4 bases and J by 1 base, with 13 bases left in between. CDR3 loop: CASSSPGAGNTEAFF. The CDR3 DNA is TGTGCCAGCAGCTCCCCAGGGGCCGGGAACACTGAAGCTTTCTTT.

The CDR3 sequence: CASRDVTSGSYNEQFF. In nucleotides, the CDR3 is TGTGCCAGCAGGGATGTGACTAGCGGGAGCTACAATGAGCAGTTCTTC. The chain links TRBV13 to TRBJ2-1; 12 bases line up with TRBD2. Germline V gene data show CDR1 as PRHDT and CDR2 as FYEKMQ (reference sequence). V gave up 6 bases and J gave up 3 bases; unmatched junction bases: 6. CDR3 size: 16 residues. The full variable domain, with the rest looked up from reference TRBV13 and TRBJ2-1, is AAGVIQSPRHLIKEKRETATLKCYPIPRHDTVYWYQQGPGQDPQFLISFYEKMQSDKGSIPDRFSAQQFSDYHSELNMSSLELGDSALYFCASRDVTSGSYNEQFFGPGTRLTVL.

At least ten counts were recorded for this clonotype. The gene calls are TRBV20-1 and TRBJ2-1; 14 bases match TRBD2. CDR1 is DFQATT and CDR2 is SNEGSKA in the germline V gene (reference sequence). This CDR3 has 14 residues. The CDR3 region has the DNA TGCAGCGGGACTAGCGGGAGTGGGTACAATGAGCAGTTCTTC. Translation: CSGTSGSGYNEQFF.